This is a list of T cell receptor beta chains from one sample in a study of T-cell reconstitution after alpha-beta-depleted transplantation in children. TCRdb used MiXCR to reprocess the PCR reads, holding one entry per CDR3 protein. The sample lists roughly 490,000 distinct CDR3 sequences, approximately 10% seen once, with 14% in the top ten. The sequences come from PBMCs, mostly from graft donor cells, collected 180 days after TCRalphabeta/CD19-depleted stem cell transplant. The receptors were sampled from a female patient aged 2-15 years who had a stem cell transplant for aplastic anemia, so the T cells may come from the graft donor. Both conserved end residues are part of each CDR3. Each record gives: CDR3 length, J gene, V gene, D gene, clone size, CDR3 protein, CDR3 DNA. D genes are given only for firm matches. Expanded clones are given a class, and other clones once, few, many or no size at all.

length: 15; J: TRBJ2-1; V: TRBV28; D: .; size: .; CDR3: CASSLIAGSYNEQFF; DNA: TGTGCCAGCAGTTTAATTGCGGGGTCCTACAATGAGCAGTTCTTC
length: 15; J: TRBJ2-1; V: TRBV12-3/TRBV12-4; D: TRBD1; size: .; CDR3: CASSWDRGTYNEQFF; DNA: TGTGCCAGCAGTTGGGACAGGGGAACCTACAATGAGCAGTTCTTC
length: 16; J: TRBJ2-1; V: TRBV7-2; D: TRBD2; size: .; CDR3: CASSLRTSGNHNEQFF; DNA: TGTGCCAGCAGCTTGAGGACTAGCGGGAATCACAATGAGCAGTTCTTC
length: 16; J: TRBJ1-3; V: TRBV15; D: .; size: few; CDR3: CATSKFQRAGGNTIYF; DNA: TGTGCCACCAGCAAGTTTCAGAGGGCTGGTGGAAACACCATATATTTT
length: 15; J: TRBJ2-4; V: TRBV11-2; D: .; size: .; CDR3: CASSLGSGAWVIQYF; DNA: TGTGCCAGCAGCTTGGGTTCAGGGGCATGGGTCATTCAGTACTTC
length: 14; J: TRBJ2-1; V: TRBV4-1; D: .; size: few; CDR3: CASSQERAPNEQFF; DNA: TGCGCCAGCAGCCAAGAAAGGGCACCCAATGAGCAGTTCTTC
length: 12; J: TRBJ1-2; V: TRBV11-2; D: .; size: .; CDR3: CASSLRAYGYTF; DNA: TGTGCCAGCAGCTTAAGGGCCTACGGCTACACCTTC
length: 15; J: TRBJ2-3; V: TRBV7-9; D: .; size: .; CDR3: CASSWRTASTDTQYF; DNA: TGTGCCAGCAGCTGGCGGACAGCGAGCACAGATACGCAGTATTTT
length: 19; J: TRBJ2-2; V: TRBV28; D: TRBD1; size: .; CDR3: CASSSRTGPKPSNTGELFF; DNA: TGTGCCAGCAGTTCTAGGACAGGGCCTAAACCCTCGAACACCGGGGAGCTGTTTTTT
length: 16; J: TRBJ1-5; V: TRBV15; D: TRBD1; size: .; CDR3: CATSRFGQGSNQPQHF; DNA: TGTGCCACCAGCAGGTTTGGACAGGGTAGCAATCAGCCCCAGCATTTT
length: 15; J: TRBJ2-1; V: TRBV6-1; D: TRBD1; size: .; CDR3: CASRSDRGAYNEQFF; DNA: TGTGCCAGCAGATCCGACAGGGGAGCCTACAATGAGCAGTTCTTC
length: 13; J: TRBJ1-2; V: TRBV10-2; D: TRBD1; size: .; CDR3: CASVPGQEGGYTF; DNA: TGCGCCAGTGTCCCGGGACAGGAAGGGGGCTACACCTTC
length: 16; J: TRBJ2-1; V: TRBV15; D: .; size: .; CDR3: CATSRDPMSSYNEQFF; DNA: TGTGCCACCAGCAGAGATCCGATGAGCTCCTACAATGAGCAGTTCTTC
length: 16; J: TRBJ1-1; V: TRBV7-8; D: .; size: .; CDR3: CASSPRARAVYTEAFF; DNA: TGTGCCAGCAGCCCCAGAGCCAGGGCGGTGTACACTGAAGCTTTCTTT
length: 18; J: TRBJ2-1; V: TRBV11-2; D: TRBD2; size: .; CDR3: CASSRTSQSGKVRNEQFF; DNA: TGTGCCAGCAGCCGCACGTCCCAGAGCGGGAAGGTCCGCAATGAGCAGTTCTTC
length: 14; J: TRBJ1-2; V: TRBV15; D: TRBD1; size: few; CDR3: CATSRVGTGYGYTF; DNA: TGTGCCACCAGCAGAGTTGGGACAGGGTATGGCTACACCTTC
length: 13; J: TRBJ1-5; V: TRBV6-2/TRBV6-3; D: .; size: few; CDR3: CASRRDGNQPQHF; DNA: TGTGCCAGCAGAAGGGACGGCAATCAGCCCCAGCATTTT
length: 13; J: TRBJ2-2; V: TRBV20-1; D: .; size: few; CDR3: CSASKGVYGELFF; DNA: TGCAGTGCTTCCAAGGGAGTTTACGGGGAGCTGTTTTTT
length: 11; J: TRBJ2-1; V: TRBV29-1; D: .; size: few; CDR3: CSVELDNEQFF; DNA: TGCAGCGTTGAGCTTGATAATGAGCAGTTCTTC
length: 15; J: TRBJ1-2; V: TRBV24-1; D: .; size: .; CDR3: CATSDRRDTNYGYTF; DNA: TGTGCCACCAGTGATCGGCGGGACACGAACTATGGCTACACCTTC
length: 14; J: TRBJ2-1; V: TRBV5-1; D: .; size: many; CDR3: CASSSLWAANEQFF; DNA: TGCGCCAGCAGCTCGCTCTGGGCAGCCAATGAGCAGTTCTTC
length: 16; J: TRBJ1-6; V: TRBV15; D: .; size: many; CDR3: CATSRAFPGANSPLHF; DNA: TGTGCCACCAGCAGAGCCTTCCCGGGGGCGAATTCACCCCTCCACTTT
length: 14; J: TRBJ2-7; V: TRBV28; D: TRBD1; size: .; CDR3: CASSLDRGLVEQYF; DNA: TGTGCCAGCAGTTTGGACAGGGGCCTTGTCGAGCAGTACTTC
length: 15; J: TRBJ2-1; V: TRBV25-1; D: TRBD2; size: few; CDR3: CASSDPRGAYNEQFF; DNA: TGTGCCAGCAGTGACCCGCGGGGGGCCTACAATGAGCAGTTCTTC
length: 14; J: TRBJ2-7; V: TRBV7-9; D: .; size: .; CDR3: CASSFGSISYEQYF; DNA: TGTGCCAGCAGCTTTGGTTCCATCTCCTACGAGCAGTACTTC
length: 15; J: TRBJ1-2; V: TRBV10-3; D: .; size: .; CDR3: CAISESPDSNYGYTF; DNA: TGTGCCATCAGTGAGTCGCCAGACTCTAACTATGGCTACACCTTC
length: 15; J: TRBJ2-7; V: TRBV20-1; D: TRBD2; size: few; CDR3: CSAFPSAGGSYEQYF; DNA: TGCAGTGCTTTCCCCTCTGCGGGAGGTTCCTACGAGCAGTACTTC
length: 14; J: TRBJ1-3; V: TRBV12-3/TRBV12-4; D: .; size: few; CDR3: CASSFIASGNTIYF; DNA: TGTGCCAGCAGTTTTATCGCGTCTGGAAACACCATATATTTT
length: 12; J: TRBJ2-7; V: TRBV5-1; D: .; size: many; CDR3: CASSWSSDEQYF; DNA: TGCGCCAGCAGCTGGTCTTCGGACGAGCAGTACTTC
length: 17; J: TRBJ2-1; V: TRBV9; D: TRBD2; size: .; CDR3: CASSAALGLAGSNEQFF; DNA: TGTGCCAGCAGCGCCGCTCTGGGACTAGCGGGAAGTAATGAGCAGTTCTTC
length: 12; J: TRBJ1-1; V: TRBV30; D: TRBD1; size: many; CDR3: CAWSRGSTEAFF; DNA: TGTGCCTGGAGCAGGGGGAGTACTGAAGCTTTCTTT
length: 12; J: TRBJ2-7; V: TRBV28; D: .; size: .; CDR3: CASSLGLGKQYF; DNA: TGTGCCAGCAGCTTGGGTTTGGGGAAGCAGTACTTC
length: 15; J: TRBJ2-7; V: TRBV7-2; D: TRBD2; size: .; CDR3: CASSPRTSGGYEQYF; DNA: TGTGCCAGCAGCCCCCGGACTAGCGGTGGTTACGAGCAGTACTTC
length: 12; J: TRBJ2-1; V: TRBV11-2; D: .; size: .; CDR3: CASSLGTPEQFF; DNA: TGTGCCAGCAGTTTAGGGACCCCTGAGCAGTTCTTC
length: 16; J: TRBJ2-1; V: TRBV7-9; D: TRBD1; size: .; CDR3: CASSLRGTGLYNEQFF; DNA: TGTGCCAGCAGCTTAAGAGGGACAGGACTCTACAATGAGCAGTTCTTC
length: 14; J: TRBJ2-1; V: TRBV28; D: .; size: .; CDR3: CASSLFVGSNEQFF; DNA: TGTGCCAGCAGTTTATTCGTCGGGAGCAATGAGCAGTTCTTC
length: 17; J: TRBJ1-2; V: TRBV7-2; D: .; size: few; CDR3: CASSLTPEVGRNYGYTF; DNA: TGTGCCAGCAGCTTAACGCCCGAGGTGGGGCGGAACTATGGCTACACCTTC
length: 15; J: TRBJ1-3; V: TRBV19; D: TRBD1; size: .; CDR3: CASRQGLVSGNTIYF; DNA: TGTGCCAGTAGACAGGGGCTCGTCTCTGGAAACACCATATATTTT
length: 14; J: TRBJ1-1; V: TRBV7-2; D: .; size: .; CDR3: CASSLVPDTGGAFF; DNA: TGTGCCAGCAGCTTAGTTCCAGACACCGGCGGTGCTTTCTTT
length: 12; J: TRBJ2-5; V: TRBV24-1; D: TRBD2; size: few; CDR3: CATSAGGETQYF; DNA: TGTGCCACCAGTGCGGGGGGAGAGACCCAGTACTTC
length: 13; J: TRBJ2-7; V: TRBV29-1; D: TRBD2; size: few; CDR3: CSVGRTSGYEQYF; DNA: TGCAGCGTTGGCCGGACTAGCGGCTACGAGCAGTACTTC
length: 13; J: TRBJ2-2; V: TRBV24-1; D: TRBD2; size: .; CDR3: CATGLVTTGELFF; DNA: TGTGCCACCGGACTAGTAACCACCGGGGAGCTGTTTTTT
length: 15; J: TRBJ2-2; V: TRBV30; D: .; size: .; CDR3: CAWRTAGPNTGELFF; DNA: TGTGCCTGGAGAACGGCGGGACCGAACACCGGGGAGCTGTTTTTT
length: 14; J: TRBJ1-6; V: TRBV7-2; D: .; size: few; CDR3: CASRPDGLNSPLHF; DNA: TGTGCCAGCAGACCGGACGGGCTTAATTCACCCCTCCACTTT
length: 14; J: TRBJ1-5; V: TRBV24-1; D: .; size: few; CDR3: CATSEQGFGQPQHF; DNA: TGTGCCACCAGTGAGCAGGGGTTTGGTCAGCCCCAGCATTTT
length: 15; J: TRBJ2-2; V: TRBV7-7; D: .; size: .; CDR3: CASSLAQGPAGELFF; DNA: TGTGCCAGCAGCTTAGCTCAGGGACCGGCCGGGGAGCTGTTTTTT
length: 14; J: TRBJ2-3; V: TRBV12-3/TRBV12-4; D: TRBD1; size: few; CDR3: CASSSRTGGGTQYF; DNA: TGTGCCAGCAGTTCCAGGACAGGGGGAGGTACGCAGTATTTT
length: 18; J: TRBJ2-5; V: TRBV12-3/TRBV12-4; D: TRBD1; size: .; CDR3: CASSLSLGGTGRGETQYF; DNA: TGTGCCAGCAGTTTATCATTAGGCGGGACAGGGCGAGGGGAGACCCAGTACTTC
length: 14; J: TRBJ2-3; V: TRBV10-2; D: TRBD2; size: .; CDR3: CASIRLALTDTQYF; DNA: TGCGCCAGCATCAGACTAGCCCTAACAGATACGCAGTATTTT